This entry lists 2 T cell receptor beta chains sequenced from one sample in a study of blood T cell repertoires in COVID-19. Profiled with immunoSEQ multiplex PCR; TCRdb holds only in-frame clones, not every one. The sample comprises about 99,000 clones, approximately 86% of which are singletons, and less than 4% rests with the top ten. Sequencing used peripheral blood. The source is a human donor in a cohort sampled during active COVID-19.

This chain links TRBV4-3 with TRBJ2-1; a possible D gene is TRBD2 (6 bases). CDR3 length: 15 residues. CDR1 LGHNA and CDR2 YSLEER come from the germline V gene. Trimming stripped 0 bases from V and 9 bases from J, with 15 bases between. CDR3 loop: CASSQEEGQIGEQFF. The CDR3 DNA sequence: TGCGCCAGCAGCCAAGAGGAGGGTCAGATAGGTGAGCAGTTCTTC.

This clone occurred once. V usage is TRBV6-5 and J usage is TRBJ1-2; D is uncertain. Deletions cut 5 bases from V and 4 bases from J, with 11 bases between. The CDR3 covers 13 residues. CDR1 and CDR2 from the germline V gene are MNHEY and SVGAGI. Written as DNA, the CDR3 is TGTGCCAGCAGTCCGACTTTCGGCTATGGCTACACCTTC. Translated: CASSPTFGYGYTF.